Listed below are T cell receptor beta chains from one sample, sequenced in a study of radiotherapy plus CTLA-4 blockade in lung cancer. Profiling relied on immunoSEQ multiplex PCR, and the TCRdb table lists in-frame clones only, not all of them. There are more than 95,000 clones in the sample; about four fifths occur only once, and 2.8% lies in the top ten. Sample: peripheral blood, taken from a patient treated with radiotherapy plus ipilimumab. The receptors here all came from a human donor with non-small cell lung cancer who had a partial response to radiotherapy plus ipilimumab. Some clones in this sample may be carry-over from other donors' samples. Each CDR3 is given with its conserved first and last residue. The D gene is left open where the match is weak. Expanded clones get a size class; other rows say once, few or many, or leave the size out.

abundance: -; d_gene: -; v_gene: TRBV7-2; j_gene: TRBJ2-3; CDR3aa: CASSFGGPNADTQYF; CDR3nt: TGTGCCAGCAGCTTCGGAGGTCCCAACGCAGATACGCAGTATTTT
abundance: -; d_gene: TRBD2; v_gene: TRBV7-3; j_gene: TRBJ2-2; CDR3aa: CASSLIPSGVAGELFF; CDR3nt: TGTGCCAGCAGCTTAATTCCTAGCGGGGTGGCCGGGGAGCTGTTTTTT
abundance: few; d_gene: -; v_gene: TRBV10-3; j_gene: TRBJ2-7; CDR3aa: CAISQVVGADEQYF; CDR3nt: TGTGCCATCAGTCAGGTTGTAGGGGCCGACGAGCAGTACTTC
abundance: -; d_gene: -; v_gene: TRBV9; j_gene: TRBJ2-1; CDR3aa: CASSVDERRTSYNEQFF; CDR3nt: TGTGCCAGCAGCGTAGATGAGCGGAGAACCTCCTACAATGAGCAGTTCTTC
abundance: -; d_gene: -; v_gene: TRBV9; j_gene: TRBJ1-2; CDR3aa: CASSVEKEGYGGYTF; CDR3nt: TGTGCCAGCAGCGTAGAAAAAGAGGGTTACGGAGGCTACACCTTC
abundance: -; d_gene: -; v_gene: TRBV18; j_gene: TRBJ2-7; CDR3aa: CASSPPAPPYEQYF; CDR3nt: TGTGCCAGCTCACCACCAGCACCCCCCTACGAGCAGTACTTC
abundance: -; d_gene: TRBD2; v_gene: TRBV5-1; j_gene: TRBJ2-1; CDR3aa: CASSLVAGGPYNEQFF; CDR3nt: TGCGCCAGCAGCTTGGTAGCGGGAGGGCCCTACAATGAGCAGTTCTTC
abundance: -; d_gene: -; v_gene: TRBV6-1; j_gene: TRBJ2-5; CDR3aa: CASRLMQGSAETQYF; CDR3nt: TGTGCCAGCAGACTCATGCAGGGGTCTGCAGAGACCCAGTACTTC
abundance: -; d_gene: -; v_gene: TRBV9; j_gene: TRBJ1-1; CDR3aa: CASSTGPAAEAFF; CDR3nt: TGTGCCAGCAGTACGGGTCCCGCGGCTGAAGCTTTCTTT
abundance: -; d_gene: TRBD1; v_gene: TRBV25-1; j_gene: TRBJ1-6; CDR3aa: CASSGTGGLGSPLHF; CDR3nt: TGTGCCAGCAGTGGGACAGGGGGTTTGGGTTCACCCCTCCACTTT
abundance: -; d_gene: -; v_gene: TRBV9; j_gene: TRBJ2-1; CDR3aa: CASSPRSAYNEQFF; CDR3nt: TGTGCCAGCAGCCCCCGTAGTGCGTACAATGAGCAGTTCTTC
abundance: -; d_gene: -; v_gene: TRBV4-1; j_gene: TRBJ1-5; CDR3aa: CASSQFFQGFQPQHF; CDR3nt: TGCGCCAGCAGCCAATTTTTCCAGGGGTTTCAGCCCCAGCATTTT
abundance: -; d_gene: TRBD1; v_gene: TRBV6-6; j_gene: TRBJ2-3; CDR3aa: CASGDRDRGPDTQYF; CDR3nt: TGTGCCAGCGGGGACCGGGACAGGGGCCCAGATACGCAGTATTTT
abundance: -; d_gene: TRBD2; v_gene: TRBV7-3; j_gene: TRBJ2-3; CDR3aa: CASSPGASGLFTQYF; CDR3nt: TGTGCCAGCAGCCCCGGTGCTAGCGGATTGTTTACGCAGTATTTT
abundance: -; d_gene: TRBD2; v_gene: TRBV11-2; j_gene: TRBJ2-5; CDR3aa: CASSLGLAGWETQYF; CDR3nt: TGTGCCAGCAGCTTGGGACTAGCTGGATGGGAGACCCAGTACTTC
abundance: -; d_gene: TRBD1; v_gene: TRBV5-7; j_gene: TRBJ2-1; CDR3aa: CASSSRGQGGFDEQFF; CDR3nt: TGTGCCAGCAGCTCTCGGGGACAGGGGGGGTTCGATGAGCAGTTCTTC
abundance: -; d_gene: TRBD2; v_gene: TRBV2; j_gene: TRBJ2-5; CDR3aa: CASSEAGRGLAGVSRTQYF; CDR3nt: TGTGCCAGCAGTGAAGCGGGGCGGGGCTTAGCGGGAGTGAGCAGGACCCAGTACTTC
abundance: -; d_gene: -; v_gene: TRBV2; j_gene: TRBJ2-1; CDR3aa: CASGGFGGRRNEQFF; CDR3nt: TGTGCCAGCGGGGGGTTCGGGGGAAGAAGGAATGAGCAGTTCTTC
abundance: -; d_gene: -; v_gene: TRBV2; j_gene: TRBJ1-5; CDR3aa: CASRDTPRGNQPQHF; CDR3nt: TGTGCCAGCAGGGACACCCCGCGCGGAAATCAGCCCCAGCATTTT
abundance: -; d_gene: TRBD2; v_gene: TRBV11-2; j_gene: TRBJ2-3; CDR3aa: CASSLALAGGFYF; CDR3nt: TGTGCCAGCAGCTTAGCTCTAGCGGGGGGCTTTTATTTT
abundance: -; d_gene: TRBD1; v_gene: TRBV11-1; j_gene: TRBJ2-7; CDR3aa: CASSTRQGGTYEQYF; CDR3nt: TGTGCCAGCAGCACCCGACAGGGCGGAACCTACGAGCAGTACTTC
abundance: -; d_gene: -; v_gene: TRBV11-2; j_gene: TRBJ2-2; CDR3aa: CASSFGGDGDRELFF; CDR3nt: TGTGCCAGCAGCTTTGGAGGGGACGGGGACCGGGAGCTGTTTTTT
abundance: once; d_gene: TRBD2; v_gene: TRBV18; j_gene: TRBJ2-7; CDR3aa: CASSPRGSSYEQYF; CDR3nt: TGTGCCAGCTCACCGCGGGGGAGCTCCTACGAGCAGTACTTC
abundance: -; d_gene: -; v_gene: TRBV6-6; j_gene: TRBJ2-3; CDR3aa: CASSTSGLGGTDTQYF; CDR3nt: -
abundance: -; d_gene: -; v_gene: TRBV19; j_gene: TRBJ2-4; CDR3aa: CASSRTGINIQYF; CDR3nt: TGTGCCAGTAGTCGTACAGGGATAAACATTCAGTACTTC
abundance: -; d_gene: TRBD2; v_gene: TRBV6-5; j_gene: TRBJ2-1; CDR3aa: CASYPSGSSNEQFF; CDR3nt: TGTGCCAGCTATCCTAGCGGGTCATCTAATGAGCAGTTCTTC
abundance: -; d_gene: TRBD2; v_gene: TRBV6-6; j_gene: TRBJ2-3; CDR3aa: CASGRGTDTQYF; CDR3nt: TGTGCCAGCGGGAGGGGCACAGATACGCAGTATTTT
abundance: -; d_gene: -; v_gene: TRBV4-2; j_gene: TRBJ1-4; CDR3aa: CASAYDNLNEKLFF; CDR3nt: TGTGCCAGCGCCTATGACAACCTAAATGAAAAACTGTTTTTT
abundance: -; d_gene: TRBD2; v_gene: TRBV25-1; j_gene: TRBJ2-1; CDR3aa: CASSQSGGSYNEQFF; CDR3nt: TGTGCCAGCAGTCAAAGCGGGGGCTCCTACAATGAGCAGTTCTTC
abundance: -; d_gene: -; v_gene: TRBV19; j_gene: TRBJ1-6; CDR3aa: CASSIFADVGLSYNSPLHF; CDR3nt: TGTGCCAGTAGTATCTTCGCGGACGTGGGGCTTTCCTATAATTCACCCCTCCACTTT
abundance: -; d_gene: -; v_gene: TRBV18; j_gene: TRBJ1-2; CDR3aa: CASSPPSIQDYGYTF; CDR3nt: TGTGCCAGCTCACCACCTAGTATCCAAGACTATGGCTACACCTTC
abundance: -; d_gene: -; v_gene: TRBV5-1; j_gene: TRBJ2-3; CDR3aa: CASSKVSGFPDTQYF; CDR3nt: TGCGCCAGCAGCAAGGTCTCGGGGTTCCCCGATACGCAGTATTTT
abundance: -; d_gene: TRBD2; v_gene: TRBV28; j_gene: TRBJ2-7; CDR3aa: CASTGTSGVTFRYEQYF; CDR3nt: TGTGCCAGCACTGGGACTAGCGGGGTCACATTTAGGTACGAGCAGTACTTC
abundance: -; d_gene: TRBD2; v_gene: TRBV11-3; j_gene: TRBJ2-1; CDR3aa: CASSSSGGVYNEQFF; CDR3nt: TGTGCCAGCAGCTCCAGCGGGGGGGTCTACAATGAGCAGTTCTTC
abundance: few; d_gene: -; v_gene: TRBV6-5; j_gene: TRBJ2-1; CDR3aa: CASRLSAVPYNEQFF; CDR3nt: TGTGCCAGCAGGCTTTCGGCGGTACCCTACAATGAGCAGTTCTTC
abundance: -; d_gene: TRBD1; v_gene: TRBV30; j_gene: TRBJ1-2; CDR3aa: CAWSPGQGAFWSYGYTF; CDR3nt: TGTGCCTGGAGCCCGGGACAGGGGGCGTTTTGGTCCTATGGCTACACCTTC
abundance: -; d_gene: TRBD2; v_gene: TRBV5-4; j_gene: TRBJ2-1; CDR3aa: CASSLVPSGSSGREQFF; CDR3nt: TGTGCCAGCAGCTTGGTGCCTAGCGGGAGCTCCGGGCGGGAGCAGTTCTTC
abundance: -; d_gene: TRBD2; v_gene: TRBV14; j_gene: TRBJ2-7; CDR3aa: CASSQVGRLADEQYF; CDR3nt: TGTGCCAGCAGCCAAGTTGGGAGACTAGCGGACGAGCAGTACTTC
abundance: -; d_gene: TRBD1; v_gene: TRBV7-3; j_gene: TRBJ2-5; CDR3aa: CASSLGQGNQETQYF; CDR3nt: TGTGCCAGCAGCCTAGGACAGGGAAACCAAGAGACCCAGTACTTC
abundance: -; d_gene: -; v_gene: TRBV6-5; j_gene: TRBJ2-7; CDR3aa: CASSRRQVATYEQYF; CDR3nt: TGTGCCAGCAGCAGACGCCAAGTAGCTACCTACGAGCAGTACTTC
abundance: -; d_gene: -; v_gene: TRBV19; j_gene: TRBJ1-3; CDR3aa: CASSTVSRSGNTIYF; CDR3nt: TGTGCCAGTAGTACAGTAAGTCGCTCTGGAAACACCATATATTTT
abundance: -; d_gene: TRBD2; v_gene: TRBV28; j_gene: TRBJ2-3; CDR3aa: CASRPRLAIITDTQYF; CDR3nt: TGTGCCAGCAGACCGCGACTAGCGATTATCACAGATACGCAGTATTTT
abundance: -; d_gene: -; v_gene: TRBV7-2; j_gene: TRBJ2-3; CDR3aa: CASSLFRGKDTQYF; CDR3nt: TGTGCCAGCAGCTTATTCCGGGGGAAGGATACGCAGTATTTT
abundance: -; d_gene: -; v_gene: TRBV18; j_gene: TRBJ1-4; CDR3aa: CASSPPTATNEKLFF; CDR3nt: TGTGCCAGCTCACCACCGACAGCAACTAATGAAAAACTGTTTTTT
abundance: few; d_gene: TRBD2; v_gene: TRBV28; j_gene: TRBJ2-3; CDR3aa: CASSTPGWGGDTQYF; CDR3nt: TGTGCCAGCAGTACCCCAGGGTGGGGGGGAGATACGCAGTATTTT
abundance: -; d_gene: -; v_gene: TRBV12-5; j_gene: TRBJ2-5; CDR3aa: CASARQETQYF; CDR3nt: TGTGCTAGTGCCCGGCAAGAGACCCAGTACTTC
abundance: -; d_gene: TRBD2; v_gene: TRBV5-5; j_gene: TRBJ2-7; CDR3aa: CASSLVLAGVPYEQYF; CDR3nt: TGTGCCAGCAGCTTGGTACTAGCGGGAGTTCCCTACGAGCAGTACTTC